Here is one T cell receptor (beta chain) with its context. Its target antigen remains unknown. Per-base qualities were not stored, and no clone one base away is much larger. The entry originates in a study of T cells in Graves' hyperthyroidism and ophthalmopathy (dated 2019 in TCRdb). Regarding the complete study: To identify distinguishing TCR V-J signatures, a discovery cohort of 90 to 100 patients was used, comprising 40 to 45 with Graves' ophthalmopathy and roughly 60 with stable Graves' hyperthyroidism. Whether ophthalmopathy could be predicted prospectively was tested in an independent validation cohort made up of roughly 20 hyperthyroidism patients plus 17 patients who later progressed to ophthalmopathy. The 100 discovery patients were randomly split 7:3 into training and test sets. The study also compared thyroid tissue and blood T-cell repertoires from roughly 6 Graves' hyperthyroidism patients. Following sampling, methimazole starting at 30 mg daily was given to hyperthyroidism patients, and high-dose intravenous methylprednisolone was given to ophthalmopathy patients. The paper reports TCR Vbeta CDR3 sequencing of fewer than 150 peripheral blood samples: 43 ophthalmopathy, roughly 74 hyperthyroidism and about 17 progressor patients. What the authors observed across the whole study: In validation, the model predicted progression to ophthalmopathy with just under 71% sensitivity and approximately 74% specificity, a median of roughly seven months before onset. Most expanded thyroid clonotypes (frequency above 0.001) were also found in blood, which suggests that blood repertoires may mirror thyroid immune responses. In cross-validation, a model built on a 13 V-J signature told ophthalmopathy apart from stable hyperthyroidism with 85% to 90% sensitivity and roughly 82% specificity, and in testing the same model reached 80%/75%. No statistical method was used to fix the sample size in advance, and group allocation was not hidden from the investigators.

Graves' hyperthyroidism was defined as stable when no progression to ophthalmopathy occurred over 18 months of follow-up. Hyperthyroidism patients were aged 18 to 65 years and newly diagnosed, with disease duration of less than 2 months. Exclusion was applied to patients with uncontrolled infections, other autoimmune diseases, pregnancy or lactation. Diagnoses were established on the basis of clinical symptoms, serum thyroxine and TRAb, thyroid ultrasound, and orbital computed tomography. Total RNA was extracted with Trizol reagent, and quality was checked on an Agilent 2100 Bioanalyzer. The TCR beta CDR3 regions were amplified from RNA transcripts. The first round of RT-PCR for the TCR CDR3 was performed with the HTBI primer set and the Qiagen OneStep RT-PCR kit. Libraries were constructed in a second round of multiplex PCR, after which size selection and purification were carried out. Libraries were sequenced paired-end with 100 bp reads on an Illumina HiSeq2000. For the original study's pipeline: SOAPnuke was used to process the raw data, throwing out any read that contained adapters or uncalled bases, had a mean Phred below 15, or lacked an exact constant-primer or identifier match. COPE v1.2.5 was used to merge the high-quality paired reads, and each unique nucleotide sequence was defined as a clonotype. MiTCR v1.1 was used to align clonotypes to the IMGT TRBV, TRBD and TRBJ reference segments. Only V-J combinations with frequency above 0.0001, covering approximately 99% of repertoires, were analysed. The TCS score was defined as the ratio of F50 (clonal expansion) to E x V (chaos), calculated using BLOSUM62-based TCRdist between CDR3 peptides within each V-J. Welch's t-statistics and random forest reduced several hundred V-J features to about 12, which were used in a naive Bayes classifier (R e1071). The public sequencing data were trimmed at Q25 with fastp and processed into clonotypes with MiXCR by TCRdb, which kept only in-frame beta chains. Records with the same CDR3 protein are collapsed into one entry carrying the most frequent genes and DNA. The V and J calls, along with clone size, are taken from TCRdb and not from the paper's own processing. The sample table holds a few hundred thousand distinct CDR3 sequences, of which approximately 44% were seen once. Jointly, the top ten make up about 7.9% of the sample.

The sequencing input was peripheral blood or thyroid tissue (not recorded which). This receptor was obtained from a woman in her late teens or twenties with Graves' hyperthyroidism. Donor details come from another sample of the same person, matched by shared clones.

The CDR3 region: CASSQDLGWTEAFF. At the DNA level, the sequence is TGTGCCAGCAGCCAAGATCTGGGTTGGACTGAAGCTTTCTTT. The rearrangement combines TRBV14 with TRBJ1-1, with the D gene uncertain. V is clipped by 0 bases and J by 5 bases, and the sequence between their germline boundaries is 10 bases long. Taken from the germline V gene, the CDR1 and CDR2 loops are SGHDN and FVKESK. From the cysteine up to the phenylalanine, the CDR3 has a length of 14 residues. Only the CDR3 DNA is retained, 42 bases long and in frame from the first base.